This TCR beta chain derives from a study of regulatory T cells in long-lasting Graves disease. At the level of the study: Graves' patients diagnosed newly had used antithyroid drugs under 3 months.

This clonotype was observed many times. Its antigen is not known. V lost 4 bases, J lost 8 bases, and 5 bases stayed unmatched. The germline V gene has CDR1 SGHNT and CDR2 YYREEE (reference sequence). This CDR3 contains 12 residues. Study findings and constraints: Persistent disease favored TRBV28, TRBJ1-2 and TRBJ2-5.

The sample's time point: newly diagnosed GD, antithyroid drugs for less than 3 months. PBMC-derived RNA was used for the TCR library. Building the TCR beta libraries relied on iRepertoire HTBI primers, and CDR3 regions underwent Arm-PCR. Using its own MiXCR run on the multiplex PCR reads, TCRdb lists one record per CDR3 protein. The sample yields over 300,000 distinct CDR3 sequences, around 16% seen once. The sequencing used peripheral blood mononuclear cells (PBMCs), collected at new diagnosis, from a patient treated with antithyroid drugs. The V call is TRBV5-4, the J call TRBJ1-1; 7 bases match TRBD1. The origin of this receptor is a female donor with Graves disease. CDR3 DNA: TGTGCCAGCAGCGTTAGGGGGCGCGAAGCTTTCTTT. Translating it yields CASSVRGREAFF.